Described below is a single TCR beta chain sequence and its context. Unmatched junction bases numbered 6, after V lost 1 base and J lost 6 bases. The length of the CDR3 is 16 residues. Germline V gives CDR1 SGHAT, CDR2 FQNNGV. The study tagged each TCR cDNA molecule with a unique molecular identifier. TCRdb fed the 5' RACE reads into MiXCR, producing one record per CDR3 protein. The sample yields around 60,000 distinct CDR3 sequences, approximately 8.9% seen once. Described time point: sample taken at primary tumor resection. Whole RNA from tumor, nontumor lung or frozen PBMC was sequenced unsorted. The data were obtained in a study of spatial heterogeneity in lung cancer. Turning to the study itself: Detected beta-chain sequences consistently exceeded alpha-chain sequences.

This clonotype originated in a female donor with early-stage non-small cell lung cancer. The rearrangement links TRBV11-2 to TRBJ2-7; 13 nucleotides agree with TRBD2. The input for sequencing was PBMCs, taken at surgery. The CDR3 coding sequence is TGTGCCAGCAGCTTAGGGACTAGCGGGGGCCTGGGCGAGCAGTACGTC. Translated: CASSLGTSGGLGEQYV.